The source of this T cell receptor beta chain is a study of T cell changes during pregnancy in multiple sclerosis. Germline lookup yields CDR1 SGHDN and CDR2 FVKESK. Unmatched junction bases numbered 8, after V lost 4 bases and J lost 6 bases. This CDR3 spans 16 amino acids. Method: immunoSEQ multiplex PCR; TCRdb's copy keeps in-frame clones and lacks some. In the table there are about 43,000 clones, under 90% of which are singletons. This chain links TRBV14 with TRBJ2-1, with 11 bases aligning to TRBD2. Material: peripheral blood, obtained in the second trimester of pregnancy. This TCR derives from a female donor in good health, enrolled as a control in a pregnancy study. In DNA form, the CDR3 reads TGTGCCAGCAGCCCCGGACTAGCGGGTCCCACCAATGAGCAGTTCTTC. It is translated as CASSPGLAGPTNEQFF. Full variable domain (missing parts from reference TRBV14 and TRBJ2-1): EAGVTQFPSHSVIEKGQTVTLRCDPISGHDNLYWYRRVMGKEIKFLLHFVKESKQDESGMPNNRFLAERTGGTYSTLKVQPAELEDSGVYFCASSPGLAGPTNEQFFGPGTRLTVL.